Here is one T cell receptor (beta chain) with its context. The antigen remains undetermined. Treatment indicated: approximately nine-day PBMC culture with coronavirus spike peptide pools or control peptides (ViraFEST assay). CD4+ T-cell collection from the unexposed donor predated the COVID-19 pandemic (2011-2018). Peptide pool stimulation in ViraFEST expanded antigen-specific T cells, whose TCRs were then sequenced. The data belong to a study of vaccination and CD4 T cells after COVID-19. Study-level information: Sampling after COVID took place at a median of around 91 days (range 35 to 161) following diagnosis. Points from the study as a whole: The great majority, 304 of 307 vaccine-specific clones, proved spike mono-reactive in convalescent patients.

The study sequenced cultured CD4+ T cell DNA using the Oncomine TCR Beta short-read assay. Genomic DNA was isolated from cultured CD4+ T cells. TCRdb reprocessed the PCR reads via MiXCR and lists one record per CDR3 protein. The sample shows some 5,500 distinct CDR3 sequences, less than 35% of them seen only once. CDR3 length: 11 residues. Per germline, CDR1 GTSNPN and CDR2 SVGIG (reference sequence). The ends were cut back, 4 bases at V and 1 base at J, with 4 bases in the middle. Sequenced sample: CD4+ T cells from blood, cultured in vitro. The chain uses TRBV30 and TRBJ2-5; no clear D gene. This receptor was identified in a human donor in good health. The CDR3 nucleotides are TGTGCCTGGACAGCCCAAGAGACCCAGTACTTC. Translating gives CAWTAQETQYF.